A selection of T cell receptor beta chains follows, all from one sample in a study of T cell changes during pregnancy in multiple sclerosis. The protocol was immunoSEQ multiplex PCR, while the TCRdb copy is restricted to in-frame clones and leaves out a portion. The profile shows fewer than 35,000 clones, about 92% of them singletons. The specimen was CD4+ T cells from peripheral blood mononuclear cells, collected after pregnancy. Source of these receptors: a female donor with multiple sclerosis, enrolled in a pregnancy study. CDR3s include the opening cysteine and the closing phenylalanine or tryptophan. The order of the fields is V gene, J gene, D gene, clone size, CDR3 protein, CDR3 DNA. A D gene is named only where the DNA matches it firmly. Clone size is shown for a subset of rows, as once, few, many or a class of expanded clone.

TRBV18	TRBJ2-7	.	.	CASSPGEYEQYF	TGTGCCAGCTCACCGGGAGAGTACGAGCAGTACTTC
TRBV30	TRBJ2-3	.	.	CAWNYGGPDTQYF	TGTGCCTGGAACTACGGGGGGCCAGATACGCAGTATTTT
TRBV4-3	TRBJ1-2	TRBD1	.	CASSQEYQDRAYGYTF	TGCGCCAGCAGCCAAGAGTACCAAGACAGGGCCTATGGCTACACCTTC
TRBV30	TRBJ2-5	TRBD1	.	CAWSDGGTGAVETQYF	TGTGCCTGGAGTGACGGGGGGACAGGGGCGGTAGAGACCCAGTACTTC
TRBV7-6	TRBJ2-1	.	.	CASSSPGLYNEQFF	TGTGCCAGCAGCTCCCCGGGACTCTACAATGAGCAGTTCTTC
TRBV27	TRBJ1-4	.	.	CASSGGAGGKLFF	TGTGCCAGCAGCGGGGGCGCGGGAGGAAAACTGTTTTTT
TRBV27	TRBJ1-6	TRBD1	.	CASSFNGGQGFSPLHF	TGTGCCAGCAGTTTTAATGGCGGACAGGGTTTTTCACCCCTCCACTTT
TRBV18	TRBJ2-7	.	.	CASSGPGQALPSFDEQYF	TGTGCCAGCTCAGGGCCGGGACAAGCCCTACCGAGCTTCGACGAGCAGTACTTC
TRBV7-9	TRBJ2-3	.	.	CASSFSGGGDTQYF	TGTGCCAGCAGCTTTTCCGGGGGTGGAGATACGCAGTATTTT
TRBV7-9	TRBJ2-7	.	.	CASSFRNLDEQYF	TGTGCCAGCAGCTTCAGGAATCTCGACGAGCAGTACTTC
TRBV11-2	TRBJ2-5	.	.	CASIGRGPKETQYF	TGTGCCAGCATCGGCAGAGGGCCTAAAGAGACCCAGTACTTC
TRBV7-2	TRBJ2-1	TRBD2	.	CASSWGLAGAEQFF	TGTGCCAGCAGCTGGGGACTAGCGGGGGCCGAGCAGTTCTTC
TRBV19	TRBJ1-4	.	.	CASSTQGMREKLFF	TGTGCCAGTAGTACGCAGGGGATGCGCGAAAAACTGTTTTTT
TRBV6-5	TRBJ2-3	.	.	CASSYRMTVIPDTQYF	TGTGCCAGCAGTTACCGAATGACAGTAATCCCAGATACGCAGTATTTT
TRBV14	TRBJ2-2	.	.	CASSQGIRGTGELFF	TGTGCCAGCAGCCAAGGGATCCGGGGCACCGGGGAGCTGTTTTTT
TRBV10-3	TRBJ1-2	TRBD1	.	CAISEGGPARYGYTF	TGTGCCATCAGTGAAGGGGGCCCGGCCCGATATGGCTACACCTTC
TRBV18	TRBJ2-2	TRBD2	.	CASSPLAGDTGELFF	TGTGCCAGCTCACCTCTGGCGGGAGACACCGGGGAGCTGTTTTTT
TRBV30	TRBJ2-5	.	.	CAWGQQETQYF	TGTGCCTGGGGTCAGCAAGAGACCCAGTACTTC
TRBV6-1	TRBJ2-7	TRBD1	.	CASSEGTGGWVREQYF	TGTGCCAGCAGTGAAGGTACAGGGGGTTGGGTCCGCGAGCAGTACTTC
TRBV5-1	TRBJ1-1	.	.	CASSLRGFDTEAFF	TGCGCCAGCAGCCTAAGAGGGTTTGACACTGAAGCTTTCTTT
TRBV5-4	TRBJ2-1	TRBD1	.	CASSFQGAGDNEQFF	TGTGCCAGCAGCTTCCAGGGGGCAGGCGACAATGAGCAGTTCTTC
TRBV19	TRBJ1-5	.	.	CASRMGGASNQPQHF	TGTGCCAGTAGGATGGGGGGGGCTAGCAATCAGCCCCAGCATTTT
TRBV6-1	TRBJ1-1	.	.	CASSLYRENTEAFF	TGTGCCAGCAGTCTATACAGGGAGAACACTGAAGCTTTCTTT
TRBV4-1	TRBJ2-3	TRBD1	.	CASSQGTGGSSDTQYF	TGCGCCAGCAGCCAGGGGACAGGGGGCAGTTCAGATACGCAGTATTTT
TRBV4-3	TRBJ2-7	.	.	CASSQEAVGLGGREQYF	TGCGCCAGCAGCCAAGAGGCGGTCGGGCTCGGGGGACGCGAGCAGTACTTC
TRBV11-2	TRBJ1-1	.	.	CASSRGSGPTYNTEAFF	TGTGCCAGCAGCCGGGGGAGCGGACCGACATACAACACTGAAGCTTTCTTT
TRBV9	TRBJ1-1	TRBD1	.	CASSHAGTGDTEAFF	TGTGCCAGCAGTCATGCCGGGACAGGGGACACTGAAGCTTTCTTT
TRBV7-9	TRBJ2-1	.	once	CASSLASRSYNEQFF	TGTGCCAGCAGCTTGGCTAGTCGCTCCTACAATGAGCAGTTCTTC
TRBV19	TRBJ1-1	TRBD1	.	CASSIADRANTEAFF	TGTGCCAGTAGTATAGCGGACAGGGCGAACACTGAAGCTTTCTTT
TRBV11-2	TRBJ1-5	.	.	CASSVQGGPQHF	TGTGCCAGCAGCGTACAGGGTGGGCCCCAGCATTTT
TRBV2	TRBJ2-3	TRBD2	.	CASSHPTSGRSTDTQYF	TGTGCCAGCAGCCACCCGACTAGCGGGAGGTCCACAGATACGCAGTATTTT
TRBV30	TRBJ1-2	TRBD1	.	CAWSVGLLSRTGVNYGYTF	TGTGCCTGGAGTGTTGGGCTATTATCTAGGACAGGGGTAAACTATGGCTACACCTTC
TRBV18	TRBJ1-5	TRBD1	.	CASSPGTGLNQPQHF	TGTGCCAGCTCACCCGGGACAGGTCTTAATCAGCCCCAGCATTTT
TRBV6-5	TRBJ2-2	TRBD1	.	CASKTGGENTGELFF	TGTGCCAGCAAGACAGGGGGCGAAAACACCGGGGAGCTGTTTTTT
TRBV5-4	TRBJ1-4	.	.	CASSSAGSRREKLFF	TGTGCCAGCAGCTCGGCCGGCAGCCGGCGGGAAAAACTGTTTTTT
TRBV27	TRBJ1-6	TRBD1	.	CASGDRANSPLHF	TGTGCCAGCGGGGACAGGGCCAATTCACCCCTCCACTTT
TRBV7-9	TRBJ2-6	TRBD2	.	CASRLATLSSGANVLTF	TGTGCCAGCCGACTAGCTACCCTCAGCTCTGGGGCCAACGTCCTGACTTTC
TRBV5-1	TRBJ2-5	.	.	CASSETGFRQETQYF	TGCGCCAGCAGCGAGACAGGTTTCAGGCAAGAGACCCAGTACTTC
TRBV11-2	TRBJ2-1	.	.	CASSWVGGPYNEQFF	TGTGCCAGCAGCTGGGTCGGGGGACCCTACAATGAGCAGTTCTTC
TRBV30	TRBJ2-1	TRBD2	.	CAWGRGTSGTEQFF	TGTGCCTGGGGCAGGGGGACTAGCGGGACTGAGCAGTTCTTC
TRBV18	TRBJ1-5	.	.	CASSPGEDQPQHF	TGTGCCAGCTCACCAGGGGAGGATCAGCCCCAGCATTTT
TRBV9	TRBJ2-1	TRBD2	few	CASSVGAGGLYNEQFF	TGTGCCAGCAGCGTAGGAGCGGGGGGGCTGTACAATGAGCAGTTCTTC
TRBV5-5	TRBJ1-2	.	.	CASSPGGLVSYGYTF	TGTGCCAGCAGCCCGGGGGGTTTGGTTAGCTATGGCTACACCTTC
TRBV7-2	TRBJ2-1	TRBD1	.	CASRGQGGVGEQFF	TGTGCCAGCCGCGGACAGGGGGGCGTTGGTGAGCAGTTCTTC
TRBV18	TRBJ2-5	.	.	CASSPLAPTQYF	TGTGCCAGCTCACCTTTAGCTCCGACCCAGTACTTC
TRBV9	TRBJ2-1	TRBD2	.	CASSVGGAGANNEQFF	TGTGCCAGCAGCGTAGGGGGAGCGGGAGCGAACAATGAGCAGTTCTTC
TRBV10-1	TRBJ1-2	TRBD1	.	CASSDSDRVNYGYTF	TGCGCCAGCTCTGACTCGGACAGGGTAAACTATGGCTACACCTTC
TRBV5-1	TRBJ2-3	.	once	CASRSGTFGTDTQYF	TGCGCCAGCAGGTCCGGGACATTCGGCACAGATACGCAGTATTTT
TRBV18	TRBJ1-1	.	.	CASSPQTGPEAFF	TGTGCCAGCTCACCACAGACAGGACCTGAAGCTTTCTTT
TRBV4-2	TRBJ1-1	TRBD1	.	CASSHDTGVGRAEAFF	TGTGCCAGCAGCCACGATACAGGGGTAGGCCGGGCTGAAGCTTTCTTT
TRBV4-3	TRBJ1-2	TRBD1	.	CASSQDPGQSDGYTF	TGCGCCAGCAGCCAAGACCCGGGACAGTCTGATGGCTACACCTTC
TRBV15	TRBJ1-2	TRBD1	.	CATSPPLGQDYGYTF	TGTGCCACCAGCCCTCCCTTGGGACAGGACTATGGCTACACCTTC